This entry features one T cell receptor gamma chain sequence. This clone is hyperexpanded (1% or more). Its recognized antigen is unknown. No clone much larger than this one lies a single base away; base qualities are absent. Both library methods used multiplex PCR with primers targeting conserved V and J regions of the TCR genes. Purified and pooled amplicons were sequenced on an Illumina MiSeq platform. The source study handled its data this way. MiXCR performed V(D)J alignment, clonotype assembly and translation, and VDJtools was used for functionality assessment and CDR3 repertoire analyses. CDR3 was defined per IMGT, and analyses were restricted to productive sequences using functional genes, excluding ORF genes and pseudogenes. A custom Python script was used to look across all patients and controls for identical amino acid CDR3s belonging to major clonotypes, meaning those with a frequency of >=5%. Clonotype frequencies in patients versus controls were compared with a one-sided non-parametric Wilcoxon test. With CATT, TCRdb called clones again from the public reads; duplicate DNA rows were later joined. V and J calls and clone size were set by TCRdb, not the authors. The sample table records around 610 gamma-chain clones; approximately 15% of these occur just once. Roughly 36% of the sample belongs to the ten largest clones.

Genomic DNA from peripheral blood mononuclear cells isolated from patients and controls was used for TCR sequencing. The control group consisted of about 23 healthy adult blood donors (median age approximately 64 years; around 12 males and approximately eleven females) who were matched to the patients for age and sex. This specimen belongs to a study of gamma delta lymphoproliferative disorders and STAT genes (dated by TCRdb to the late 2010s). With regard to the full study: The LymphoTrack Dx TCRG Assay was used to prepare gamma-chain libraries from at least 50 ng of genomic DNA. Because no corresponding Invivoscribe delta assay was available, delta-chain libraries were prepared according to the standard operating procedure of the EuroClonality-NGS working group. To confirm results, a couple of gamma-chain samples and every delta-chain sample were sequenced twice. The study profiled TCR gamma and delta CDR3 repertoires by deep sequencing in Tgammadelta lymphoproliferative disease patients and healthy controls, within a larger immunophenotypic and STAT-mutation study.

What the study reported, not specific to this receptor: In whole-repertoire clustering, patient gamma repertoires grouped separately from healthy controls, whereas delta repertoires showed no separation between groups. T cells in controls likely covered a range of maturation stages, whereas leukemic cells were skewed toward terminal effectors, which could potentially limit comparisons between patients and controls. Nearly all major patient gamma and delta clonotypes were public, shared with at least one healthy donor; only a couple of gamma clonotypes were private to disease. According to the authors, NGS specificity may be reduced at low frequencies, so whether leukemic clones are public or private needs confirmation.

Taken from cysteine to phenylalanine, the CDR3 has 12 residues. Of all the DNA, just the CDR3 is kept, 36 bases in frame from base 1. At the junction V is shortened by 0 bases and J by 4 bases; bases outside the gene matches: 0. CDR1 and CDR2 were assigned from the germline V gene as VENAVY and YDSYNSRV. The chain is made from TRGV8 and TRGJ1 or TRGJ2. The J gene, left out of TCRdb, was set here by checking the DNA against germline. The clonotype originates from a human donor in good health. Sequencing used blood. The DNA sequence reads TGTGCCACCTGGGATAGGTATTATAAGAAACTCTTT. The encoded protein is CATWDRYYKKLF.